The source of this T cell receptor beta chain is a study of T cell responses to AZD1222 COVID-19 vaccine. Sequencing used immunoSEQ multiplex PCR; TCRdb keeps in-frame clones, though not all of them. This sample has over 130,000 clones, with around 94% found just once. Worth noting for this clone: What it binds is unknown.

Samples with a second dose at about 4 or about 12 weeks were pooled together. Findings of the study overall: Of spike-specific TCRs, nearly half reportedly target regions left unmutated in variants. In a largely white British group with more females than males, clonal diversity was possibly underestimated.

Germline V gene sequence: CDR1 SNHLY, CDR2 FYNNEI. The CDR3 sequence is 13 residues long. This sequence joins TRBV2 and TRBJ1-1, with D tentatively TRBD1 (5 bases). Specimen: peripheral blood, collected 28 days after the second AZD1222 dose. This TCR was sampled from an adult who received the AZD1222 COVID-19 vaccine. The DNA for the CDR3 is TGTGCGGGCACGAGGGCCAGGGTCACTGAAGCTTTCTTT. Translated, it gives CAGTRARVTEAFF.